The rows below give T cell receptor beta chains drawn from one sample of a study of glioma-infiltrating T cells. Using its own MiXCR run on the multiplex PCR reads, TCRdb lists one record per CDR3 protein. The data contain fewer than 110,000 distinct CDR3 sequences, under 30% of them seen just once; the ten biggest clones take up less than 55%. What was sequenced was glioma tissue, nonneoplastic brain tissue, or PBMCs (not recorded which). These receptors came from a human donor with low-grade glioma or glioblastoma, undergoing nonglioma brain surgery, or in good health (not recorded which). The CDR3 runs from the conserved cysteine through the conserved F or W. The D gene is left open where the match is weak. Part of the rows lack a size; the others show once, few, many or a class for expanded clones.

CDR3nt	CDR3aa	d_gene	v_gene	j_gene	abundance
TGTGCCAGCAGCCCGTCGCGGGTGGTCTACAATGAGCAGTTCTTC	CASSPSRVVYNEQFF	.	TRBV11-2	TRBJ2-1	.
TGTGCCAGCAGTGTTGGCCTGGCTGAAGCTTTCTTT	CASSVGLAEAFF	.	TRBV25-1	TRBJ1-1	many
TGTGCCAGCAGAATAGTCGCCGGGGAGCTGTTTTTT	CASRIVAGELFF	.	TRBV12-3/TRBV12-4	TRBJ2-2	.
TGTGCCAGCAGACCCCCTCGACGCAACGAGCAGTTCTTC	CASRPPRRNEQFF	.	TRBV6-5	TRBJ2-1	.
TGTGCCAGCAGCTTTGCTAGCGGGGGGGCAAGGGCAGATACGCAGTATTTT	CASSFASGGARADTQYF	TRBD2	TRBV7-2	TRBJ2-3	many
TGTGCCAGCAGCTTGGGGACAGGGGTGCAGACCCAGTACTTC	CASSLGTGVQTQYF	TRBD1	TRBV11-2	TRBJ2-5	once
TGTGCCAGCAGCTTGCTAACACAGGAGCAGTACTTC	CASSLLTQEQYF	.	TRBV7-2	TRBJ2-7	many
TGTGCCAGCAGCTTAAATCCTAGCGGGAATGAGCAGTTCTTC	CASSLNPSGNEQFF	TRBD2	TRBV7-2	TRBJ2-1	many
TGTGCCAGCAGTTCTCCGACCCCCAGGGAGATGGACGAGCAGTACTTC	CASSSPTPREMDEQYF	.	TRBV6-2/TRBV6-3	TRBJ2-7	many
TGTGCCAGCAGCCCTGGTTTAGGGTACGAGCAGTACTTC	CASSPGLGYEQYF	.	TRBV4-2	TRBJ2-7	many
TGTGCCAGCAGCTTTACCGACGGCAGCAATCAGCCCCAGCATTTT	CASSFTDGSNQPQHF	.	TRBV11-2	TRBJ1-5	few
TGTGCCAGTAGTACCACCTCTAACTATGGCTACACCTTC	CASSTTSNYGYTF	.	TRBV19	TRBJ1-2	many
TGTGCCAGCAGCCCCGGACAGGGCTACGAGCAGTACTTC	CASSPGQGYEQYF	TRBD1	TRBV28	TRBJ2-7	many
TGTGCCAGCAGCCTCACAGAGAATCAGCCCCAGCATTTT	CASSLTENQPQHF	.	TRBV7-9	TRBJ1-5	.
TGTGCCAGCTCACCAACCGACAGTCACACTGAAGCTTTCTTT	CASSPTDSHTEAFF	.	TRBV18	TRBJ1-1	few
TGTGCCAGCAGCGTAGGGGTCGAGTCGGATACGCAGTATTTT	CASSVGVESDTQYF	.	TRBV9	TRBJ2-3	few
TGTGCCAGTTCGAGGGGTGAAGGGGACTATGGCTACACCTTC	CASSRGEGDYGYTF	.	TRBV28	TRBJ1-2	many
TGTGCCAGTTACGCCAAACCGAACACTGAAGCTTTCTTT	CASYAKPNTEAFF	.	TRBV19	TRBJ1-1	.
TGTGCCAGCAGCTCCGGAGCCGGACAGGGAGACTATGGCTACACCTTC	CASSSGAGQGDYGYTF	TRBD1	TRBV5-6	TRBJ1-2	.
TGTGCCAGCAGCTTAGTTTCCGGTTTTTATGGCTACACCTTC	CASSLVSGFYGYTF	.	TRBV7-2	TRBJ1-2	.
TGCAGTGCTCTGACTAGCGGGGGATACAATGAGCAGTTCTTC	CSALTSGGYNEQFF	TRBD2	TRBV20-1	TRBJ2-1	many
TGTGCCAGCAGGGGACAGGGGGCTGTGTCTACTGAAGCTTTCTTT	CASRGQGAVSTEAFF	TRBD1	TRBV12-3/TRBV12-4	TRBJ1-1	many
TGTGCCAGCTCGACAGCGACGAACACTGAAGCTTTCTTT	CASSTATNTEAFF	.	TRBV14	TRBJ1-1	many
TGCAGCATTGAATTAGCGGGGGGGCTTAGCATTCAGTACTTC	CSIELAGGLSIQYF	TRBD2	TRBV29-1	TRBJ2-4	.
TGTGCCAGCAGCCCCGGAGAGACCCAGTACTTC	CASSPGETQYF	.	TRBV7-6	TRBJ2-5	many
TGTGCCAGCGGACTCAGGGCCGATTCACCCCTCCACTTT	CASGLRADSPLHF	.	TRBV2	TRBJ1-6	few
TGTGCTAGTGGCGACAGCAACCAAGAGACCCAGTACTTC	CASGDSNQETQYF	.	TRBV12-5	TRBJ2-5	many
TGTGCCAGTACGAGAGTGAGGAACACTGAAGCTTTCTTT	CASTRVRNTEAFF	.	TRBV6-1	TRBJ1-1	many
TGTGCCAGCAGCTTAGTAGGGACAGGTGGCGAGCAGTTCTTC	CASSLVGTGGEQFF	TRBD1	TRBV11-2	TRBJ2-1	.
TGTGCCAGCAGCTTACTAGGAGGCGGGGTAGAGGGTACGCAGTATTTT	CASSLLGGGVEGTQYF	.	TRBV11-3	TRBJ2-3	.
TGTGCCAGTAGTAACAGGGACAGGCTGCAAGAGACCCAGTACTTC	CASSNRDRLQETQYF	TRBD1	TRBV19	TRBJ2-5	many
TGCAGTTCTAGCGGGGTAGGCACCTACAATGAGCAGTCCTTC	CSSSGVGTYNEQSF	TRBD2	TRBV20-1	TRBJ2-1	.
TGTGCCAGCAGCCGGGGAGCGGGACCCCAGCATACGCAGTATTTT	CASSRGAGPQHTQYF	TRBD2	TRBV6-1	TRBJ2-3	many
TGTGCCAGCGCCCCAACGGCCAACACCATATATTTT	CASAPTANTIYF	.	TRBV12-3/TRBV12-4	TRBJ1-3	many
TGTGCCAGCAGACGCGGACGTTTTTACGAGCAGTACTTC	CASRRGRFYEQYF	.	TRBV12-3/TRBV12-4	TRBJ2-7	many
TGCAGTGCTAGAGATCCTAGGGAGAGGACAGAGACCCAGTACTTC	CSARDPRERTETQYF	.	TRBV20-1	TRBJ2-5	.
TGTGCCAGCAGCCAAGACCCTGGACCCAGAGAGACCCAGTACTTC	CASSQDPGPRETQYF	.	TRBV3-1	TRBJ2-5	many
TGTGCCAGCAGCGGGGCCAGGACAACCTACGAGCAGTACTTC	CASSGARTTYEQYF	.	TRBV6-1	TRBJ2-7	many
TGTGTCAGCACCCCCCCGGGACAAGAGACCCAGTACTTC	CVSTPPGQETQYF	.	TRBV2	TRBJ2-5	.
TGCAGTTCCGGGTCAATGCGGGGGAGCTCCTATGAGCAGTTCTTC	CSSGSMRGSSYEQFF	TRBD2	TRBV20-1	TRBJ2-1	.
TGTGCCAGCAGCTTGGTCGCCACCCAGCATCAGACAGGCTACACCTTC	CASSLVATQHQTGYTF	.	TRBV5-4	TRBJ1-2	few
TGTGCCAGCAGTTTATATGGTCAGCCCCAGCATTTT	CASSLYGQPQHF	.	TRBV28	TRBJ1-5	many
TGTGCCAGCAGTGAAGTAGGTGCGGGGGGCACAGATACGCAGTATTTT	CASSEVGAGGTDTQYF	TRBD2	TRBV2	TRBJ2-3	.
TGTGCCAGCAGCCGGTCAGGGTCAGATACGCAGTATTTT	CASSRSGSDTQYF	.	TRBV7-3	TRBJ2-3	.
TGTGCCACCAGTGATTTCGACACCGGGGAGCTGTTTTTT	CATSDFDTGELFF	.	TRBV24-1	TRBJ2-2	many
TGCAGCGTTGGGGGGGGAAGCACAGATACGCAGTATTTT	CSVGGGSTDTQYF	TRBD2	TRBV29-1	TRBJ2-3	many